This T cell receptor beta chain derives from a study of blood T cell repertoires in COVID-19. Looking at the study overall: Sample material is recorded as cDNA or gDNA derived from T cells, B-cell-depleted T cells, or PBMCs.

Profiled with immunoSEQ multiplex PCR; TCRdb holds only in-frame clones, not every one. The sample lists roughly 240,000 clones; 90% were seen once. Germline CDR1 and CDR2: LNHDA and SQIVND (reference sequence). V was clipped by 7 bases and J by 3 bases, with 25 bases between them. The CDR3 runs 18 residues. The age range of participants was about 18 to 90 years, with residence in more than 20 US areas. Contact with a PCR-confirmed or clinician-diagnosed COVID-19 case occurred within 2 weeks of entry. Source material: PBMCs or T cells enriched from blood (not recorded which). This chain connects TRBV19 to TRBJ1-3; possible D gene TRBD1, 5 bases. This sequence was found in a man in his fifties who had been exposed to COVID-19. The DNA for the CDR3 is TGTGCCAGTACCCGACGCTCCCGGGACTTCGGGGGTGGAAACACCATATATTTT. It codes for CASTRRSRDFGGGNTIYF.